This entry lists 3 T cell receptor beta chains sequenced from one sample in a study of OX40 agonist ivuxolimab in advanced cancers. Clones were read by immunoSEQ multiplex PCR, and TCRdb kept only the in-frame ones, dropping some. This table holds approximately 65,000 clones, 87% found once. The sample consisted of CD4+ or CD8+ T cells sorted from blood, taken in a trial of the OX40 agonist ivuxolimab. Every receptor here comes from an adult with an advanced solid tumor such as melanoma, head and neck, liver or kidney cancer.

This chain joins TRBV18 and TRBJ1-2, with a weak D call TRBD1 (6 bases). CDR3 length: 13 residues. Germline V gene data show CDR1 as KGHSH and CDR2 as LQKENI. The V gene lost 5 bases and the J gene lost 4 bases, with 11 bases spanning the gap. This CDR3 is CASSIQGIYGYTF. The CDR3 bases are TGTGCCAGCTCAATACAGGGCATCTATGGCTACACCTTC.

The CDR3 protein is CASSLTYSPNGNEQFF. The CDR3 coding sequence is TGTGCCAGCAGCTTAACGTATTCCCCCAATGGTAATGAGCAGTTCTTC. The chain uses TRBV7-3 and TRBJ2-1; unclear D gene. Germline CDR1 reads SGHTA; CDR2 reads FQGTGA. Trimming pared 0 bases from V and 7 bases from J, leaving 16 bases between. The CDR3 totals 16 residues.

The rearrangement links TRBV25-1 to TRBJ2-7; 14 bases line up with TRBD2. Trimming at V came to 5 bases and at J to 5 bases, leaving 11 bases not matched to a gene. Germline V lookup: CDR1 MGHDK, CDR2 SYGVNS. The CDR3 is 17 amino acids. CDR3 residues: CASSPNGTSGRPHEQYF. The CDR3 coding sequence is TGTGCCAGCAGTCCAAACGGGACTAGCGGGAGACCCCACGAGCAGTACTTC.